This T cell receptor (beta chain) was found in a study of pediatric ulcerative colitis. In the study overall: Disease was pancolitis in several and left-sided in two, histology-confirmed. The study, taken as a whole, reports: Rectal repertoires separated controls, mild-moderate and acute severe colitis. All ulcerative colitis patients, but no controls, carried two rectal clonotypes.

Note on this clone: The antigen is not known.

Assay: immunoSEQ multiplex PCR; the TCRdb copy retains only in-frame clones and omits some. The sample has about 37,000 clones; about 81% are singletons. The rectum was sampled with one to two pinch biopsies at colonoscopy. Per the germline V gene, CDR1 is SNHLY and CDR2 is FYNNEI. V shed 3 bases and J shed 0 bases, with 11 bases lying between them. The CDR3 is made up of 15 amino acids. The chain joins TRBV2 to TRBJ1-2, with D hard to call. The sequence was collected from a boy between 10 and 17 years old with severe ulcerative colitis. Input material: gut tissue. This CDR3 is CASSEYSPANYGYTF. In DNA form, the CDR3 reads TGTGCCAGCAGTGAGTACAGCCCCGCTAACTATGGCTACACCTTC.